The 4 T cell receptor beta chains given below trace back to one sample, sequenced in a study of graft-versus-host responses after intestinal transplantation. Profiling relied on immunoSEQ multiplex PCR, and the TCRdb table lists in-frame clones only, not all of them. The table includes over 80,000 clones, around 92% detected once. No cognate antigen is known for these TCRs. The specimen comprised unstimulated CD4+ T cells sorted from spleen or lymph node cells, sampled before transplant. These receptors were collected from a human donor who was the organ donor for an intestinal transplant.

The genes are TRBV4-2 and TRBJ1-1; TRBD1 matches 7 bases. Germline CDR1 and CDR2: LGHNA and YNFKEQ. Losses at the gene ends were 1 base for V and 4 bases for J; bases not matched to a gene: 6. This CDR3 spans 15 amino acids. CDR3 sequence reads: CASSQVGAGGTEAFF. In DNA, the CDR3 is TGTGCCAGCAGCCAAGTGGGGGCAGGGGGCACTGAAGCTTTCTTT.

The CDR3 is CASSSISTDTQYF. For the CDR3, the DNA is TGTGCCAGCAGCTCAATCAGCACAGATACGCAGTATTTT. This chain uses TRBV7-3 with TRBJ2-3, with D unclear. CDR1 SGHTA and CDR2 FQGTGA come from the germline V gene. The CDR3 extends over 13 amino acids. Trimming left V 4 bases short and J 0 bases short, with 5 bases between.

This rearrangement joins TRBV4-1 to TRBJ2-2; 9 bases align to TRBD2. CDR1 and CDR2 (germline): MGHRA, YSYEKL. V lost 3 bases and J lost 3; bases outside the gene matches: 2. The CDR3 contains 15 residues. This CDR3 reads CASSQRGGYTGELFF. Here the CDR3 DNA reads TGCGCCAGCAGCCAGCGGGGGGGGTACACCGGGGAGCTGTTTTTT.

DNA for the CDR3: TGTGCCAGCACTGCCGGTGGTTACGAGCAGTACTTC. This codes for CASTAGGYEQYF. This sequence joins TRBV7-3 and TRBJ2-7; no clear D gene. This CDR3 spans 12 amino acids. V was trimmed by 7 bases and J by 4 bases, leaving 11 bases between them. Germline CDR1 and CDR2: SGHTA and FQGTGA.